A selection of T cell receptor beta chains follows, all from one sample in a study of T cell repertoires in cytomegalovirus infection. Using its own MiXCR run on the reads, TCRdb lists one record per CDR3 protein. This table holds some 180,000 distinct CDR3 sequences, 17% found once. The specimen sequenced was CD8+ T cells from PBMCs. The receptors were sampled from a human donor in good health (CMV status not recorded). Some clones in this sample may be carry-over from other donors' samples. CDR3s include the opening cysteine and the closing phenylalanine or tryptophan. D genes are given only for firm matches. Where a row states a size, it is once, few, many or the class of an expanded clone; other rows omit it.

d_call,j_call,clone_size,v_call,cdr3_nt,cdr3_aa
TRBD1,TRBJ2-1,NA,TRBV20-1,TGCAGTCACTCGGGACAGGGGACCAACAATGAGCAGTTCTTC,CSHSGQGTNNEQFF
TRBD1,TRBJ1-4,NA,TRBV7-2,TGTGCCAGCAGCACACGTGGAGGGACAGGGGGCGAAGGAGTAGAAAAACTGTTTTTT,CASSTRGGTGGEGVEKLFF
NA,TRBJ2-1,once,TRBV11-3,TGTGCCAGCAGCACCCGCGGACTGGGACGGGAGCAGTTCTTC,CASSTRGLGREQFF
TRBD2,TRBJ2-5,NA,TRBV6-1,TGTGCCAGCAGTGAAGATCTAGCGGGGGACCAAGAGACCCAGTACTTC,CASSEDLAGDQETQYF
NA,TRBJ1-2,NA,TRBV5-1,TGCGCCAGCAGCTTGGACAGGGAGGACTATGGCTACACCTTC,CASSLDREDYGYTF
NA,TRBJ2-7,NA,TRBV12-3/TRBV12-4,TGTGCCAGCAGCCTCAGGCTCCAAGCCTCCTACGAGCAGTACTTC,CASSLRLQASYEQYF
TRBD2,TRBJ2-3,few,TRBV12-3/TRBV12-4,TGTGCCAGCACCACCGGGGGGTCAGATACGCAGTATTTT,CASTTGGSDTQYF
NA,TRBJ2-3,NA,TRBV4-3,TGCGCCAGCAGCCAAGAGGGTCGGGGGCCGTCCCCGGGCACAGATACGCAGTATTTT,CASSQEGRGPSPGTDTQYF
NA,TRBJ2-7,few,TRBV5-5,TGTGCCAGCAGCTTTGGGTCAAATGAGGTCGAGCAGTACTTC,CASSFGSNEVEQYF
NA,TRBJ2-1,NA,TRBV27,TGTGCCAGCAGTTCTTATACCTCTAGCTCCTACAATGAGCAGTTCTTC,CASSSYTSSSYNEQFF
NA,TRBJ1-1,few,TRBV11-2,TGTGCCAGCAGCTTATGGTCGGGGGCGCAGAACACTGAAGCTTTCTTT,CASSLWSGAQNTEAFF
NA,TRBJ1-6,NA,TRBV5-5,TGTGCCAGCAGCTTGGAGGTCGGGGACGGCGATTCACCCCTCCACTTT,CASSLEVGDGDSPLHF
NA,TRBJ1-5,NA,TRBV28,TGTGCCAGCAGGGACTCTGGCAATCAGCCCCAGCATTTT,CASRDSGNQPQHF
NA,TRBJ1-5,few,TRBV4-1,TGCGCCAGCAGCCAAGTATGGGGGGCCGGTCAGCCCCAGCATTTT,CASSQVWGAGQPQHF
NA,TRBJ2-2,NA,TRBV6-2/TRBV6-3,TGTGCCAGCCTCGGGACACCCGGGGAGCTGTTTTTT,CASLGTPGELFF
NA,TRBJ1-1,NA,TRBV6-8,TGTGCCAGCAGGGAGATGAACACTGAAGCTTTCTTT,CASREMNTEAFF
NA,TRBJ2-4,many,TRBV28,TGTGCCAGCAGTCCAAATAGGGGTTTAGCCAAAAACATTCAGTACTTC,CASSPNRGLAKNIQYF
NA,TRBJ2-1,NA,TRBV7-9,TGTGCCAGCAGCTTAGCATACAGGGCAGATGAGCAGTTCTTC,CASSLAYRADEQFF
NA,TRBJ2-3,few,TRBV28,TGTGCCAGCAGTTTCGACAGCACAGATACGCAGTATTTT,CASSFDSTDTQYF
NA,TRBJ2-1,few,TRBV3-1,TGTGCCAGCAGCCAAGAACCCCAGGACGGTCATGATGAGCAGTTCTTC,CASSQEPQDGHDEQFF
NA,TRBJ1-2,NA,TRBV10-3,TGTGCCATCAGTCAGCAGTCGGACCGGGGAATCTATGGCTACACCTTC,CAISQQSDRGIYGYTF
NA,TRBJ2-7,NA,TRBV9,TGTGCCAGCAGCCAAGGGGACCCCTACGAGCAGTACTTC,CASSQGDPYEQYF
NA,TRBJ2-1,NA,TRBV2,TGTGCCAGCAGTGAACAGGGACGGCGATACAATGAGCAGTTCTTC,CASSEQGRRYNEQFF
TRBD1,TRBJ1-1,few,TRBV5-8,TGTGCCAGCAGCTTGCGTAGGGGGCTTGACACTGAAGCTTTCTTT,CASSLRRGLDTEAFF
NA,TRBJ2-5,few,TRBV11-2,TGTGCCAGCAGTCCCGGGACGGAGGAGTTTGAGACCCAGTACTTC,CASSPGTEEFETQYF
NA,TRBJ1-2,NA,TRBV7-2,TGTGCCAGTAACGGTCGGGACTATGGCTACACCTTC,CASNGRDYGYTF